The clone carrying this T cell receptor (beta chain) was detected many times. The target antigen is unknown. The source material, RNA transcripts, was used to amplify TCR beta CDR3 regions. During a first-round RT-PCR of the TCR CDR3, the HTBI primer set was used. TCRdb redid the calling of the multiplex PCR reads with MiXCR, one entry per CDR3 protein. The table has around 350,000 distinct CDR3 sequences, about 18% seen once. The blood sample predates any ophthalmopathy symptoms, coming from first hyperthyroidism diagnosis. The sample comes from a study of T cells in Graves' hyperthyroidism and ophthalmopathy. Study-wide points: Peripheral blood also featured most of the thyroid clonotypes expanded above 0.001.

Looked up from germline, CDR1 is LNHDA and CDR2 is SQIVND (reference sequence). Trimming shortened V by 4 bases and J by 7 bases, and 14 bases separated the two germline ends. The CDR3 runs to 14 residues. The clonotype was recovered from a woman in her thirties with Graves' hyperthyroidism that later progressed to Graves' ophthalmopathy. V usage is TRBV19 and J usage is TRBJ1-5; no reliable D call. The sample taken for sequencing was blood. As DNA, the CDR3 is TGTGCCAGTAGTACCCCCCCGTCCGGACAGCCCCAGCATTTT. It is translated as CASSTPPSGQPQHF.